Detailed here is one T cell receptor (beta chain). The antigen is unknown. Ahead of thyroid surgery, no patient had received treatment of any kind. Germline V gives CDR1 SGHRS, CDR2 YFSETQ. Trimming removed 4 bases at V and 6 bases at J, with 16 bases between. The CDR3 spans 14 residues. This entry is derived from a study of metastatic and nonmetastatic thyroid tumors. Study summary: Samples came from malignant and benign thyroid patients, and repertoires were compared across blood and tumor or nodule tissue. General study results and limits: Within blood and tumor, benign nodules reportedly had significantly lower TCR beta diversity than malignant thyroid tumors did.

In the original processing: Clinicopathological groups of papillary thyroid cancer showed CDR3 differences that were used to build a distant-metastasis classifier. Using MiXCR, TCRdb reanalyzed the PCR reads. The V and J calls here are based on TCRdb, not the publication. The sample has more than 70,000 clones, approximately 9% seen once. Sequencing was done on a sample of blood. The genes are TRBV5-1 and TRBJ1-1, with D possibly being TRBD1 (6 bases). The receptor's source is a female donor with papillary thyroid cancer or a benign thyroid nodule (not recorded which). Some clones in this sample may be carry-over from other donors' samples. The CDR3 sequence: CASSGSGEDAEAFF. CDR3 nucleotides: TGCGCCAGCAGCGGGTCAGGGGAGGACGCTGAAGCTTTCTTT.